This note documents a single T cell receptor (beta chain) sequence. Its antigen is not known. Sequencing used immunoSEQ multiplex PCR; TCRdb keeps in-frame clones, though not all of them. Among some 70,000 clones listed, around 80% were seen once. The data belong to a study of OX40 agonist ivuxolimab in advanced cancers. The CDR3 extends over 14 amino acids. Trimming took 2 bases from V and 3 from J; bases not matched to a gene: 0. The V gene's germline CDR1 is ENHRY and CDR2 SYGVKD. It was autoimmune disease history or systemic immunosuppression that excluded patients. Study observations and caveats: In general, CD8+ T cells held more expanded clones than CD4+ did, on average. What antigens the expanded peripheral T cells recognized was never established. Certain nonresponders likewise exhibited a low normalized T-cell clonal expansion.

The clonotype was recovered from an adult with an advanced solid tumor such as melanoma, head and neck, liver or kidney cancer. The chain combines TRBV10-3 with TRBJ2-2, with 7 bases lining up with TRBD2. Sequencing used CD4+ or CD8+ T cells sorted from blood, obtained in a trial of the OX40 agonist ivuxolimab. The CDR3 here is CAISETSDTGELFF. DNA for the CDR3: TGTGCCATCAGTGAGACTAGCGACACCGGGGAGCTGTTTTTT.